This T cell receptor beta chain appears in the sequencing data of a study of blood T cell repertoires in COVID-19. The wider study: T cells, B-cell-depleted T cells, or PBMCs provided the cDNA or gDNA that served as material.

Method: immunoSEQ multiplex PCR; TCRdb's copy keeps in-frame clones and lacks some. This sample yields approximately 260,000 clones, of which approximately 82% are seen a single time; approximately 4.9% belongs to the top ten. Trimming cost V 0 bases and J 7 bases, with 15 bases left between them. Germline-derived CDR1 and CDR2 are SGHNT and YYREEE (reference sequence). The CDR3 runs to 15 residues. The chain couples TRBV5-4 to TRBJ2-3, with a possible D match to TRBD2 (6 bases). This receptor was taken from a woman of 80 years or more with active or convalescent COVID-19. The sequenced material came from peripheral blood. This chain's CDR3 is CASSLGGETFHTQYF. In nucleotides, the CDR3 is TGTGCCAGCAGCTTGGGCGGGGAGACCTTCCATACGCAGTATTTT. Full variable domain (rest looked up from reference TRBV5-4 and TRBJ2-3): ETGVTQSPTHLIKTRGQQVTLRCSSQSGHNTVSWYQQALGQGPQFIFQYYREEENGRGNFPPRFSGLQFPNYSSELNVNALELDDSALYLCASSLGGETFHTQYFGPGTRLTVL.